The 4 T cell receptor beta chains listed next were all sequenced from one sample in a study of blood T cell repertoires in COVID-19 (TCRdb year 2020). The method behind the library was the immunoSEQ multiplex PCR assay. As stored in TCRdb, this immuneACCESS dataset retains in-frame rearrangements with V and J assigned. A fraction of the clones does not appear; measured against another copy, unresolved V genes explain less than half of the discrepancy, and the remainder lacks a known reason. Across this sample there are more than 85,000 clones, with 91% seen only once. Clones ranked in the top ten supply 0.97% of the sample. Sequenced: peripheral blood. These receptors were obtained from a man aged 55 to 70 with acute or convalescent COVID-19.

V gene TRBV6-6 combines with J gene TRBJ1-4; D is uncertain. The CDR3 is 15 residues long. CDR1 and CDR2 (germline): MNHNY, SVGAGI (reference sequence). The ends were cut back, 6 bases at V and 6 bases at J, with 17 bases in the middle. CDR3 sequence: CASSHSGKEYEKLFF. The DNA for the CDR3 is TGTGCCAGCAGCCACTCCGGGAAAGAATATGAAAAACTGTTTTTT.

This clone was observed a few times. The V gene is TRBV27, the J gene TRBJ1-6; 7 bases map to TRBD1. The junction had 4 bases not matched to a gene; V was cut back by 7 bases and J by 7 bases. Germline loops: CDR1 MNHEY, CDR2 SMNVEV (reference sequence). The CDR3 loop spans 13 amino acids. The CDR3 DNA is TGTGCCAGCAAACAGGGGTGGAATTCACCCCTCCACTTT. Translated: CASKQGWNSPLHF.

The CDR3 nucleotides are TGTGCCAGCAGCCAAGATTTCGCAGGGGGCGGGGGGCCCCAGCATTTT. It specifies CASSQDFAGGGGPQHF. V and J are TRBV3-1 (or the pseudogene TRBV3-2) and TRBJ1-5; 8 positions match TRBD1. CDR3 size: 16 residues. Looked up from germline, CDR1 is LGHDT and CDR2 is YNNKEL (reference sequence). The V and J ends lost 0 bases and 9 bases, in that order; junction bases with no gene match: 10.

The CDR3 DNA sequence: TGTGCCTGGAGTGCCTTTACAGGGTCTACTGAAGCTTTCTTT. Amino acid sequence: CAWSAFTGSTEAFF. The J gene is TRBJ1-1, the V gene TRBV30; TRBD1 is a possible D gene (6 bases). This CDR3 contains 14 residues. Trimming took 1 base from V and 5 from J, leaving 14 bases between them. Per germline, CDR1 GTSNPN and CDR2 SVGIG (reference sequence). The full variable domain, with the rest looked up from reference TRBV30 and TRBJ1-1, is SQTIHQWPATLVQPVGSPLSLECTVEGTSNPNLYWYRQAAGRGLQLLFYSVGIGQISSEVPQNLSASRPQDRQFILSSKKLLLSDSGFYLCAWSAFTGSTEAFFGQGTRLTVV.